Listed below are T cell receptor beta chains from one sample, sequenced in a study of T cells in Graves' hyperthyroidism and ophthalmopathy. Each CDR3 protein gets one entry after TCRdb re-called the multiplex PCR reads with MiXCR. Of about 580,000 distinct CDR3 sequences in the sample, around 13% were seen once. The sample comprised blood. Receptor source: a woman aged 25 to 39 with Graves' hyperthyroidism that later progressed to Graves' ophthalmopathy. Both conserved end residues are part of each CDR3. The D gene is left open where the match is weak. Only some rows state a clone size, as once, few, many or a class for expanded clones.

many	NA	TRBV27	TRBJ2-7	CASSFLGKSYEQYF	TGTGCCAGCAGTTTCCTGGGCAAGTCCTACGAGCAGTACTTC
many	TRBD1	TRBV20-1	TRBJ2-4	CSALDRGQNIQYF	TGCAGTGCTTTAGACAGGGGGCAAAACATTCAGTACTTC
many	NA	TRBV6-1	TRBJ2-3	CASREAVSTDTQYF	TGTGCCAGCAGAGAAGCGGTGAGCACAGATACGCAGTATTTT
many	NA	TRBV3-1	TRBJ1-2	CASSQGTGGLYGYTF	TGTGCCAGCAGCCAGGGGACGGGTGGACTATATGGCTACACCTTC
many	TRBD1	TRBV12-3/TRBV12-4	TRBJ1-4	CASSYRLDRALGEKLFF	TGTGCCAGCAGCTATAGACTTGACAGGGCTTTAGGTGAAAAACTGTTTTTT
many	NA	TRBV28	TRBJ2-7	CASSLWEDEQYF	TGTGCCAGCAGTTTGTGGGAGGACGAGCAGTACTTC
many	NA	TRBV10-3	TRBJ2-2	CAIQPGRNTGELFF	TGTGCCATCCAGCCTGGCAGGAACACCGGGGAGCTGTTTTTT
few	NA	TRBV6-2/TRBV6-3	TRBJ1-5	CASRPHGEGNQPQHF	TGTGCCAGCAGGCCCCACGGGGAGGGCAATCAGCCCCAGCATTTT
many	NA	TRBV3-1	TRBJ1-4	CASSSLTGQGTNEKLFF	TGTGCCAGCAGCTCGCTAACGGGGCAGGGCACTAATGAAAAACTGTTTTTT
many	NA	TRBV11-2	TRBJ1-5	CASSFLVRSSNQPQHF	TGTGCCAGCAGCTTCTTAGTCAGATCCTCAAATCAGCCCCAGCATTTT
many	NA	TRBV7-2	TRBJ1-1	CASRGVGSAEAFF	TGTGCCAGCAGGGGGGTTGGGAGCGCTGAAGCTTTCTTT
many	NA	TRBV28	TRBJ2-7	CASRTMGHYEQYF	TGTGCCAGCAGGACGATGGGACACTACGAGCAGTACTTC
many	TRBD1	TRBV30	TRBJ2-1	CACTLGTGDEQFF	TGTGCCTGTACCCTTGGGACAGGGGATGAGCAGTTCTTC
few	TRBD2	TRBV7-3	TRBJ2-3	CASSPFIGTSGLATDTQYF	TGTGCCAGCAGCCCTTTCATCGGGACTAGCGGGTTAGCCACAGATACGCAGTATTTT
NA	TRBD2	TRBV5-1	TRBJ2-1	CASSLAGREGDEQFF	TGCGCCAGCAGCTTGGCCGGGCGGGAGGGGGATGAGCAGTTCTTC
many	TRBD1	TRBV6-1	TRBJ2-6	CASSEAQGVNVLTF	TGTGCCAGCAGTGAAGCCCAGGGGGTCAACGTCCTGACTTTC
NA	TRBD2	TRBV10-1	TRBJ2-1	CASSARRGDEQFF	TGCGCCAGCAGTGCCCGGCGGGGGGATGAGCAGTTCTTC
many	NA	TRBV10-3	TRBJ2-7	CAIRNGPPEEQYF	TGTGCCATCAGAAACGGGCCACCGGAGGAGCAGTACTTC
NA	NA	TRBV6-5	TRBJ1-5	CASSPGRGLGQPQHF	TGTGCCAGCAGCCCCGGGAGGGGTTTAGGTCAGCCCCAGCATTTT
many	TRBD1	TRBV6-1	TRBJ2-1	CASSLGTGPNYNEQFF	TGTGCCAGCAGTTTAGGGACAGGGCCCAATTACAATGAGCAGTTCTTC
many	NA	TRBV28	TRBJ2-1	CASTLYNEQFF	TGTGCCAGCACTTTATACAATGAGCAGTTCTTC
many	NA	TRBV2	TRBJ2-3	CASKPDSASTDTQYF	TGTGCCAGCAAGCCGGACAGCGCTAGCACAGATACGCAGTATTTT
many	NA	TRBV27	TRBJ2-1	CASSPRHGNEQFF	TGTGCCAGCAGTCCCAGACACGGCAATGAGCAGTTCTTC
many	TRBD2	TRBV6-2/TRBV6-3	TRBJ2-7	CASLPGSGNEQYF	TGTGCCAGCCTCCCGGGTAGCGGGAACGAGCAGTACTTC
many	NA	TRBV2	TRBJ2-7	CASSEAGITGSYEQYF	TGTGCCAGCAGTGAAGCGGGGATTACAGGGTCCTACGAGCAGTACTTC
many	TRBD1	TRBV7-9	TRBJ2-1	CASSLGDSRIRDEQFF	TGTGCCAGCAGCTTGGGGGACAGTAGAATCCGCGATGAGCAGTTCTTC
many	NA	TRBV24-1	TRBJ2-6	CATSDPGRAGANVLTF	TGTGCCACCAGTGATCCCGGCCGGGCTGGGGCCAACGTCCTGACTTTC
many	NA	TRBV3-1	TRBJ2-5	CASSQGEAASQETQYF	TGTGCCAGCAGCCAAGGAGAAGCGGCTTCACAAGAGACCCAGTACTTC
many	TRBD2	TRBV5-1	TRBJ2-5	CASSSGLADQETQYF	TGCGCCAGCAGCTCGGGACTAGCGGATCAAGAGACCCAGTACTTC
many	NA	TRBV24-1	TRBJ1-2	CATSAHSGGGYGYTF	TGTGCCACCAGTGCCCATTCGGGGGGCGGCTATGGCTACACCTTC
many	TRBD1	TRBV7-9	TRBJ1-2	CASSFGTGGDGYGYTF	TGTGCCAGCAGCTTCGGGACAGGGGGCGATGGCTATGGCTACACCTTC
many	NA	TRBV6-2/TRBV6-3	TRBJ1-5	CASTKSYYSNQPQHF	TGTGCCAGCACAAAAAGCTATTATAGCAATCAGCCCCAGCATTTT
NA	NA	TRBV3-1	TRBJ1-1	CASSQVEGKAEAFF	TGTGCCAGCAGCCAAGTGGAGGGTAAAGCTGAAGCTTTCTTT
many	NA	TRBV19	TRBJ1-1	CASSIDRLRGVHTEAFF	TGTGCCAGTAGTATAGATAGGCTCCGGGGAGTGCACACTGAAGCTTTCTTT
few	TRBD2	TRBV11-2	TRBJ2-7	CASSLQRERTEQYF	TGTGCCAGCAGCTTACAGCGGGAGAGAACCGAGCAGTACTTC
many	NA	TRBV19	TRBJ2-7	CASSPTDRREQYF	TGTGCCAGTAGCCCCACCGACAGGCGGGAGCAGTACTTC
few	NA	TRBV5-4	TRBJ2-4	CASSLVGTGLAKNIQYF	TGTGCCAGCAGCTTGGTTGGGACGGGACTAGCCAAAAACATTCAGTACTTC
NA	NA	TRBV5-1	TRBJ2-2	CASILQAGDTGELFF	TGCGCCAGCATCTTACAAGCGGGTGACACCGGGGAGCTGTTTTTT
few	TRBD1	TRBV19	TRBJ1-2	CASSMGTGGAYGYTF	TGTGCCAGTAGTATGGGGACAGGGGGCGCGTATGGCTACACCTTC
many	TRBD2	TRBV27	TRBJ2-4	CASAPGTSSDIQYF	TGTGCCAGCGCCCCCGGGACTAGCTCCGACATTCAGTACTTC
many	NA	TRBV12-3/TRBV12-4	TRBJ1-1	CASSLMANTEAFF	TGTGCCAGCAGTTTAATGGCGAACACTGAAGCTTTCTTT
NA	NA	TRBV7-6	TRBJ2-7	CASSLSPLGSWEQYF	TGTGCCAGCAGCTTAAGTCCCCTCGGGAGTTGGGAGCAGTACTTC
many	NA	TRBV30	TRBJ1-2	CAWSPHRANYGYTF	TGTGCCTGGAGTCCCCACAGGGCAAACTATGGCTACACCTTC